Listed here are 25 T cell receptor beta chains from one sample, sequenced in a study of T cells in Graves' hyperthyroidism and ophthalmopathy. TCR beta CDR3 regions were amplified from RNA. When the TCR CDR3 underwent first-round RT-PCR, the HTBI primer set was used. TCRdb redid the calling of the multiplex PCR reads with MiXCR, one entry per CDR3 protein. The sample consists of 300,000 to 350,000 distinct CDR3 sequences, around 23% of them appearing once. The source material was blood. These receptors originate from a woman aged 45 to 65 with Graves' hyperthyroidism.

The chain uses TRBV6-5 and TRBJ2-3; 9 bases line up with TRBD1. In germline, CDR1 is MNHEY, CDR2 SVGAGI. The CDR3 extends over 16 amino acids. V lost 0 bases and J lost 6; bases outside the gene matches: 7. The CDR3 spells CASSYSTGGGQDTQYF. In nucleotides, the CDR3 is TGTGCCAGCAGTTACTCGACAGGGGGGGGCCAGGATACGCAGTATTTT.

V and J are TRBV7-8 and TRBJ2-1, with TRBD2 identical over 13 bases. Trimming removed 1 base from V and 7 bases from J; junction bases left unmatched: 7. This CDR3 is built from 17 residues. The germline V gene encodes CDR1 SGHVS and CDR2 FQNEAQ. The CDR3 loop is CASSLELGLAGVNEQFF. CDR3 nucleotides: TGTGCCAGCAGCTTAGAACTTGGACTAGCGGGGGTGAATGAGCAGTTCTTC. The whole variable domain, remainder taken from reference TRBV7-8 and TRBJ2-1, is GAGVSQSPRYKVAKRGQDVALRCDPISGHVSLFWYQQALGQGPEFLTYFQNEAQLDKSGLPSDRFFAERPEGSVSTLKIQRTQQEDSAVYLCASSLELGLAGVNEQFFGPGTRLTVL.

There are many counts of this clonotype. This rearrangement joins TRBV12-3 or TRBV12-4 to TRBJ2-7; no firm D call. The V and J ends lost 3 bases and 0 bases respectively, with 12 bases between them. This CDR3 comprises 15 residues. CDR3 protein: CASSFVQTSSYEQYF. Here the CDR3 DNA reads TGTGCCAGCAGTTTCGTACAGACATCCTCCTACGAGCAGTACTTC.

This clonotype came up many times. This chain uses TRBV11-2 with TRBJ2-3; TRBD2 matches at 15 bases. With V trimmed by 6 bases and J by 1 base, 20 bases remained unmatched. Germline lookup yields CDR1 SGHAT and CDR2 FQNNGV. The CDR3 totals 22 residues. The CDR3 loop reads CASRGDKPGLAGGPKRTDTQYF. The CDR3 bases are TGTGCCAGCAGGGGCGACAAACCGGGACTAGCGGGAGGACCCAAACGCACAGATACGCAGTATTTT.

This clonotype was counted a single time. This chain links TRBV12-3 or TRBV12-4 with TRBJ2-5; possible D gene TRBD1, 5 bases. The CDR3 totals 16 residues. V dropped 6 bases and J dropped 4 bases, with 21 bases sitting between them. In DNA form, the CDR3 reads TGTGCCAGCAGCCTCCGCATAGACAAGGGGCGAGAGACCCAGTACTTC. Translated: CASSLRIDKGRETQYF.

There are a few counts of this clonotype. The genes are TRBV6-9 and TRBJ2-5, with 9 nucleotides matching TRBD2. With V trimmed by 6 bases and J by 5 bases, 13 bases remained unmatched. This CDR3 has 16 amino acids. Per the germline V gene, CDR1 is MNHGY and CDR2 is SVAAGI. CDR3 in DNA: TGTGCCAGCAGCTACGGGCTAGCGGGGCCGCGTGAGACCCAGTACTTC. Translation gives CASSYGLAGPRETQYF.

This clonotype was seen many times. This sequence joins TRBV20-1 and TRBJ2-7; 7 bases map to TRBD1. This CDR3 spans 14 amino acids. J lost 2 bases, V lost 0 bases, and 4 bases had no gene match. CDR1 is DFQATT, CDR2 SNEGSKA, per germline (reference sequence). DNA of the CDR3: TGCAGTGCTAGAGACCCGACAGGGCCCTACGAGCAGTACTTC. Translating gives CSARDPTGPYEQYF.

There are a few counts of this clonotype. The chain links TRBV6-1 to TRBJ2-7; 8 bases align to TRBD2. This CDR3 is 12 amino acids long. Per the germline V gene, CDR1 is MNHNS and CDR2 is SASEGT. V dropped 10 bases and J dropped 3; count of bases not matched to a gene: 5. CDR3 coding DNA: TGTGCCACCGGGACTAGGGGCTACGAGCAGTACTTC. This gives the protein CATGTRGYEQYF.

At least ten counts were recorded for this clonotype. As DNA, the CDR3 is TGCGCCAGCAGCTTGTCCGCCCGGGCAGAAGAGACCCAGTACTTC. Protein: CASSLSARAEETQYF. V usage is TRBV5-1 and J usage is TRBJ2-5, with no clear D. Trimming cost V 1 base and J 3 bases, with 13 bases left between them. This CDR3 contains 15 residues. Germline V gene lookup returns CDR1 SGHRS and CDR2 YFSETQ.

This clonotype appeared many times. Written as DNA, the CDR3 is TGTGCCAGCAGCTCGTTTACACGGACCCCTAACTATGGCTACACCTTC. It specifies CASSSFTRTPNYGYTF. The chain joins TRBV5-5 to TRBJ1-2; no clear D gene. The CDR3 runs to 16 residues. The germline gives CDR1 SGHKS, CDR2 YYEKEE (reference sequence). The V and J ends lost 3 bases and 0 bases respectively, with 15 bases between them.

V usage is TRBV3-1 and J usage is TRBJ1-2; 11 bases line up with TRBD1. V shed 5 bases and J 8 bases; nucleotides not matched to a gene: 7. This CDR3 comprises 14 residues. From germline, CDR1 is LGHDT and CDR2 YNNKEL (reference sequence). CDR3 sequence reads: CASSDWGQGDGYTF. DNA for the CDR3: TGTGCCAGCAGCGATTGGGGACAGGGGGACGGCTACACCTTC.

This clonotype was counted ten times or more. This chain links TRBV20-1 with TRBJ2-1; D call uncertain. The germline V gene has CDR1 DFQATT and CDR2 SNEGSKA (reference sequence). V gave up 7 bases and J gave up 0 bases, with 7 bases separating them. CDR3 length: 12 amino acids. The CDR3 region is CSGAHSYNEQFF. The CDR3 DNA reads TGCAGTGGAGCCCACTCCTACAATGAGCAGTTCTTC.

This clonotype was seen many times. This chain uses TRBV11-2 with TRBJ2-7; D might be TRBD2 (5 bases). The germline V gene encodes CDR1 SGHAT and CDR2 FQNNGV. The CDR3 loop spans 16 amino acids. Trimming stripped 4 bases from V and 3 bases from J, with 19 bases between. The CDR3 DNA follows: TGTGCCAGCAGCTCACAAACCACTAGGAATCTCTACGAGCAGTACTTC. Translation: CASSSQTTRNLYEQYF.

The rearrangement links TRBV28 to TRBJ1-5; perhaps TRBD1 as D (6 bases). Germline CDR1 reads MDHEN; CDR2 reads SYDVKM. The CDR3 runs to 16 residues. Trimming shortened V by 5 bases and J by 0 bases, and 14 bases separated the two germline ends. DNA for the CDR3: TGTGCCAGCAGTCCACTAACAGGGTATAGCAATCAGCCCCAGCATTTT. This translates into CASSPLTGYSNQPQHF.

This clonotype was observed at least ten times. The chain has TRBV28 and TRBJ2-1; 10 positions match TRBD2. Losses at the gene ends were 2 bases for V and 7 bases for J; bases not matched to a gene: 5. CDR3 length: 15 residues. Germline assignment: CDR1 MDHEN and CDR2 SYDVKM. The CDR3 protein is CASSLPSGSWNEQFF. The CDR3 bases are TGTGCCAGCAGTTTACCTAGCGGGAGCTGGAATGAGCAGTTCTTC.

Regarding this clonotype: A read error may produce the germline difference seen at one junction end. V usage is TRBV20-1 and J usage is TRBJ2-2; perhaps TRBD2 as D (5 bases). CDR1 and CDR2 (germline): DFQATT, SNEGSKA (reference sequence). This CDR3 is built from 19 residues. This CDR3 reads CSARKYLALPSANTGELVF. Written as DNA, the CDR3 is TGCAGTGCTAGAAAATACCTAGCCCTCCCAAGCGCGAACACCGGGGAGCTGGTTTTT.

The sample holds many counts of this clonotype. The chain links TRBV9 to TRBJ2-1, with 9 bases that match TRBD2. Germline values: CDR1 SGDLS, CDR2 YYNGEE. The CDR3 extends over 14 amino acids. The trim removed 3 bases at V and 8 bases at J, leaving 6 bases unmatched. CDR3 DNA sequence: TGTGCCAGCAGCGCAACGGGACTAGCCGATGAGCAGTTCTTC. It is translated as CASSATGLADEQFF.

In this sample, this clonotype turned up many times. The rearrangement uses TRBV28 and TRBJ2-4; tentatively, D is TRBD2 (5 bases). Germline lookup yields CDR1 MDHEN and CDR2 SYDVKM. V lost 1 base and J 6 bases, leaving 10 bases between the germline ends. This CDR3 region has 14 residues. Written as DNA, the CDR3 is TGTGCCAGCAGTTTATCCGGAGGCGTAAACATTCAGTACTTC. Protein product: CASSLSGGVNIQYF. The variable domain in full, with the rest retrieved from reference TRBV28 and TRBJ2-4, is DVKVTQSSRYLVKRTGEKVFLECVQDMDHENMFWYRQDPGLGLRLIYFSYDVKMKEKGDIPEGYSVSREKKERFSLILESASTNQTSMYLCASSLSGGVNIQYFGAGTRLSVL.

This clonotype was found many times. CDR3 DNA: TGTGCCAGCAGTAAAATAGGTGGCACAGATACGCAGTATTTT. This codes for CASSKIGGTDTQYF. The chain carries TRBV6-1 and TRBJ2-3; D gene unclear. This CDR3 is built from 14 residues. V shed 5 bases and J shed 1 base, with 10 bases lying between them. Germline values: CDR1 MNHNS, CDR2 SASEGT.

The V gene is TRBV14, the J gene TRBJ1-1, with unresolved D. The V gene's germline CDR1 is SGHDN and CDR2 FVKESK. Trimming stripped 3 bases from V and 1 base from J, with 12 bases between. The length of the CDR3 is 15 residues. In nucleotides, the CDR3 is TGTGCCAGCAGCCAGGGTCTACAGCCGAACACTGAAGCTTTCTTT. Translated: CASSQGLQPNTEAFF.

This clonotype appeared a few times. This rearrangement joins TRBV27 to TRBJ1-3; D remains unclear. The CDR3 runs 12 residues. Trimming removed 11 bases from V and 12 bases from J, with 20 bases in between. The V gene's germline CDR1 is MNHEY and CDR2 SMNVEV (reference sequence). In DNA form, the CDR3 reads TGTGCCGCCATCGCGGGTACCCCCCGCATATATTTT. This encodes CAAIAGTPRIYF.

This clonotype was picked up a small number of times. The chain is built from TRBV30 and TRBJ1-5; unclear D gene. With 2 bases removed from V and 0 bases from J, the gap between germline ends came to 14 bases. The CDR3 spans 16 residues. Germline V gene data show CDR1 as GTSNPN and CDR2 as SVGIG (reference sequence). The CDR3 is CAWSPVIPNSNQPQHF. The CDR3 DNA is TGTGCCTGGAGTCCCGTTATACCGAATAGCAATCAGCCCCAGCATTTT.

There are a few counts of this clonotype. The CDR3 reads CASSLVTSGGFSSYNEQFF. The CDR3 DNA sequence: TGCGCCAGCAGCTTGGTGACTAGCGGGGGTTTCAGCTCCTACAATGAGCAGTTCTTC. The chain employs TRBV5-1 and TRBJ2-1, with 12 bases that match TRBD2. Germline values: CDR1 SGHRS, CDR2 YFSETQ. This CDR3 is 19 amino acids long. Trimming removed 0 bases from V and 0 bases from J; junction bases left unmatched: 7. The full variable domain, completed using reference TRBV5-1 and TRBJ2-1, is KAGVTQTPRYLIKTRGQQVTLSCSPISGHRSVSWYQQTPGQGLQFLFEYFSETQRNKGNFPGRFSGRQFSNSRSEMNVSTLELGDSALYLCASSLVTSGGFSSYNEQFFGPGTRLTVL.

J is TRBJ2-1 and V is TRBV19, with D perhaps assigned TRBD1 or TRBD2 (5 bases each). V gave up 3 bases and J gave up 2 bases, with 11 bases separating them. The V gene's germline CDR1 is LNHDA and CDR2 SQIVND (reference sequence). CDR3 length: 15 residues. CDR3 coding DNA: TGTGCCAGTAGTATTTCTGTGGGGGCCTACAATGAGCAGTTCTTC. Amino acid sequence: CASSISVGAYNEQFF.

This clonotype was picked up many times. The J gene is TRBJ2-1, the V gene TRBV11-2; 11 nucleotides agree with TRBD2. From germline, CDR1 is SGHAT and CDR2 FQNNGV. The V and J ends lost 4 bases and 7 bases, in that order; junction bases with no gene match: 3. CDR3 length equals 14 residues. The CDR3 DNA is TGTGCCAGCAGCTCTATAGCGGGGGGGAATGAGCAGTTCTTC. Amino acids: CASSSIAGGNEQFF.